This T cell receptor (beta chain) was sequenced during a study of T-cell reconstitution after alpha-beta-depleted transplantation in children. During its preparation, the TCRbeta library received unique molecular identifiers. TCRdb itself ran the PCR reads through MiXCR, one entry per CDR3 protein. The sample contains approximately 800,000 distinct CDR3 sequences, roughly 15% of which appear only once. General observations from the study: After transplant, high TCRbeta diversity at day 60 in some patients arose from surviving recipient T cells and thymic progenitors.

On this clonotype: Antigen unknown.

The CDR3 spans 13 residues. The V and J ends lost 5 bases and 7 bases respectively, with 11 bases between them. Germline CDR1 is SGHVS and CDR2 is FQNEAQ. The TCR comes from a male patient under 18 who had a stem cell transplant for acute lymphoblastic leukemia, so the T cells may come from the graft donor. The rearrangement uses TRBV7-8 and TRBJ2-2; D is unresolved. Sequenced material: PBMCs, mostly from graft donor cells, taken 360 days after TCRalphabeta/CD19-depleted stem cell transplant. CDR3 sequence reads: CASSRGRGGELFF. CDR3 DNA: TGTGCCAGCAGCCGAGGAAGAGGCGGGGAGCTGTTTTTT. Supplemented by reference TRBV7-8 and TRBJ2-2, the full variable domain reads GAGVSQSPRYKVAKRGQDVALRCDPISGHVSLFWYQQALGQGPEFLTYFQNEAQLDKSGLPSDRFFAERPEGSVSTLKIQRTQQEDSAVYLCASSRGRGGELFFGEGSRLTVL.